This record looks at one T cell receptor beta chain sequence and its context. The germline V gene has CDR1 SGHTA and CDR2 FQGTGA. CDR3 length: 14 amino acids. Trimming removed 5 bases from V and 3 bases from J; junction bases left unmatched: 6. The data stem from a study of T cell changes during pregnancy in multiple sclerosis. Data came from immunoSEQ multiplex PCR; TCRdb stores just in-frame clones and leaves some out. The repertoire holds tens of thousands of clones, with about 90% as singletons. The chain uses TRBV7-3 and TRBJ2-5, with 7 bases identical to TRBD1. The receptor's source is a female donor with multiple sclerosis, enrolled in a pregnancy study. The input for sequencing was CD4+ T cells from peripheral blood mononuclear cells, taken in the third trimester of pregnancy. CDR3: CASSNTGEKETQYF. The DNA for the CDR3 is TGTGCCAGCAGCAACACAGGGGAGAAAGAGACCCAGTACTTC.